This entry lists 3 T cell receptor beta chains sequenced from one sample in a study of control samples from healthy donors and cancer patients. Sequencing used immunoSEQ multiplex PCR; TCRdb keeps in-frame clones, though not all of them. The table includes under 150,000 clones, about 90% detected once. Input material: blood. The receptors here all came from a man in his fifties or sixties in good health.

V usage is TRBV4-3 and J usage is TRBJ1-1; D is undetermined. CDR1 and CDR2 from the germline V gene are LGHNA and YSLEER. With 4 bases removed from V and 0 bases from J, the gap between germline ends came to 6 bases. This CDR3 has 13 residues. CDR3 in DNA: TGCGCCAGCAGCCGAACCGTGAACACTGAAGCTTTCTTT. The encoded protein is CASSRTVNTEAFF.

The chain combines TRBV29-1 with TRBJ1-1; TRBD1 might be the D (5 bases). The CDR3 is 13 amino acids. The germline CDR1 and CDR2 sequences are SQVTM and ANQGSEA. Trimming stripped 5 bases from V and 0 bases from J, with 10 bases between. CDR3 nucleotides: TGCAGCGTTACCCAGGGAGTGAACACTGAAGCTTTCTTT. Amino acid sequence: CSVTQGVNTEAFF.

This clone was seen more than once but under ten times. CDR3 nucleotide sequence: TGTGCCAGCAGCGACCCAGGACGAGAGGCCAATGGCTACACCTTC. Protein sequence: CASSDPGREANGYTF. This chain uses TRBV9 with TRBJ1-2; D gene uncertain. V was clipped by 3 bases and J by 6 bases, with 18 bases between them. The CDR3 consists of 15 residues. Germline lookup yields CDR1 SGDLS and CDR2 YYNGEE.